The table lists the clone carrying this TCR beta chain with a few counts. No antigen is known for it. The data stem from a study of beta chain features in type 1 diabetes. Sequenced material consisted of expressed TCRB transcripts (all of the isolated RNA was reverse transcribed). TCRdb's copy holds only in-frame clones and misses some; the assay was immunoSEQ multiplex PCR. In the table there are about 120,000 clones, roughly 17% of which are singletons. Researchers reported sorting CD4+ naive, central memory, regulatory and stem cell-like memory cells via CD45RO/CCR7/CD25/CD127/CD95/CD27. There are 14 residues in the CDR3. Germline V gene data show CDR1 as ENHRY and CDR2 as SYGVKD. V shed 6 bases and J 1 base; nucleotides not matched to a gene: 4. Findings of the study overall: Researchers report that Type 1 diabetes patients had moderately but significantly shorter TCRB CDR3s across all four CD4+ subsets. VDJ junctions from patients with type 1 diabetes contained fewer insertions and more deletions.

This TCR was recovered from a young man with type 1 diabetes. This chain joins TRBV10-3 and TRBJ2-5; 8 nucleotides agree with TRBD1. Sequences were obtained from central memory CD4+ T cells from blood. This chain's CDR3 is CAIRGGQGQETQYF. The CDR3 DNA sequence: TGTGCCATCAGGGGTGGACAGGGCCAAGAGACCCAGTACTTC.